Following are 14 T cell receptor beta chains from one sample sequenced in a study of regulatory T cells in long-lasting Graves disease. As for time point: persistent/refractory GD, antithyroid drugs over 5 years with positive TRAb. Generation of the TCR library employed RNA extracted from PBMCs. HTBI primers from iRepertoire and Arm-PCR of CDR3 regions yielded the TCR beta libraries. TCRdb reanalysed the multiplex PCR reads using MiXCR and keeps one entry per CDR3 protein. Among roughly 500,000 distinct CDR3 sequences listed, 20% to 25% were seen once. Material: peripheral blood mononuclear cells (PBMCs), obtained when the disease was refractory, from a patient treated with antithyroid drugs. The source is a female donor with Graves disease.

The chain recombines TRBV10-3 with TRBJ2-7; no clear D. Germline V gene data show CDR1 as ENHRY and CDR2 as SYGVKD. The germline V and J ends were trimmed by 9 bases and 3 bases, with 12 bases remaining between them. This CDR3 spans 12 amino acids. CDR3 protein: CAIFDGDYEQYF. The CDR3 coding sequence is TGTGCCATTTTCGACGGAGACTACGAGCAGTACTTC.

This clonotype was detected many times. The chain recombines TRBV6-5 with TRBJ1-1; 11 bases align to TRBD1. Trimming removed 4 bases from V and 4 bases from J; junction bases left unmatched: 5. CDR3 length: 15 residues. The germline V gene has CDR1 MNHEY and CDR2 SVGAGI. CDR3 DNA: TGTGCCAGCAGTTCAGGACAGGGGGCGAGCACTGAAGCTTTCTTT. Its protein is CASSSGQGASTEAFF.

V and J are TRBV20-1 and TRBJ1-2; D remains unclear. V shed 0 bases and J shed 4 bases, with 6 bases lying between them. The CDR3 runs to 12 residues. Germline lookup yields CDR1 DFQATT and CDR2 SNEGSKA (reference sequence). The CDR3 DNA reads TGCAGTGCTAGAGATCTGTCCTATGGCTACACCTTC. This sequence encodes CSARDLSYGYTF.

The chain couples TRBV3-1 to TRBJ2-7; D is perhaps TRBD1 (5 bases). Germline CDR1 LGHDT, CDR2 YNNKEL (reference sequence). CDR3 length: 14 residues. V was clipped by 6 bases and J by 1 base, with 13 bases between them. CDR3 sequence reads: CASSWATDSYEQYF. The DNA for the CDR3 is TGTGCCAGCAGTTGGGCGACAGATTCCTACGAGCAGTACTTC.

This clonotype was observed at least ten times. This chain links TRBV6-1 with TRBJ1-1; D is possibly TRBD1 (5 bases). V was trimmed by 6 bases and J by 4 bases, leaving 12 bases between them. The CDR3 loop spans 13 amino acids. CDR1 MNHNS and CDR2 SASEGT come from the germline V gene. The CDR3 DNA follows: TGTGCCAGCAGCTCATCAGGGCCCACTGAAGCTTTCTTT. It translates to CASSSSGPTEAFF.

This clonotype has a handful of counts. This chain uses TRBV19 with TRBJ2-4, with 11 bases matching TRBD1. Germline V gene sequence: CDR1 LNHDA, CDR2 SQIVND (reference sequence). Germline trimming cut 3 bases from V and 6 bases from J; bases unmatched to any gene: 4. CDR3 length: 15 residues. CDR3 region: CASSMDRGQGNIQYF. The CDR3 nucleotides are TGTGCCAGTAGTATGGACAGGGGGCAGGGAAACATTCAGTACTTC.

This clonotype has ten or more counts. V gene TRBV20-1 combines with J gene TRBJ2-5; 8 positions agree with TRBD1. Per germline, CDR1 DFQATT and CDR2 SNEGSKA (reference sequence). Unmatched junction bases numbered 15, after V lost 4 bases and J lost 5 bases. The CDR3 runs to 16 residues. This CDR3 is CSATPTPGTGKETQYF. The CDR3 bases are TGCAGTGCTACTCCTACTCCCGGGACAGGCAAGGAGACCCAGTACTTC.

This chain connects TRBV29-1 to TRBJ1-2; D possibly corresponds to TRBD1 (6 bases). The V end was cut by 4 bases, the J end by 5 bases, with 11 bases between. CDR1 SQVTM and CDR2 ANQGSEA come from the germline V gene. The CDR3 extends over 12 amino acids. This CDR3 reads CSVGSGDYGYTF. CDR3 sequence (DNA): TGCAGCGTTGGTTCAGGGGATTATGGCTACACCTTC.

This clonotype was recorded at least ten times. The CDR3 DNA reads as TGTGCCAGCAGCCTCCAGGGGTGGGGCAATCAGCCCCAGCATTTT. It translates to CASSLQGWGNQPQHF. The chain has TRBV28 and TRBJ1-5; a weak D match, TRBD1 (6 bases). The CDR3 covers 15 residues. The germline V gene has CDR1 MDHEN and CDR2 SYDVKM. Deletions cut 6 bases from V and 2 bases from J, with 14 bases between.

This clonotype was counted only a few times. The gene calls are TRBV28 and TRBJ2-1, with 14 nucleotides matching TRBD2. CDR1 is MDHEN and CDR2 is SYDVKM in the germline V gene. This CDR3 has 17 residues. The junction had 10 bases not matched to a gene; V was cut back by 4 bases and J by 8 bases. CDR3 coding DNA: TGTGCCAGCAGTTCCTCCGGGACTAGCGGGAGTAGCTATGAGCAGTTCTTC. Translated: CASSSSGTSGSSYEQFF.

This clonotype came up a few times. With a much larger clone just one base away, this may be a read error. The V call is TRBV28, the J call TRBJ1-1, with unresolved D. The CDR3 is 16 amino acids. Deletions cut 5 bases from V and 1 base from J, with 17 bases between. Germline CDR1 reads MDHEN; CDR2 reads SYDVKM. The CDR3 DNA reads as TGTGCCAGCAGTCCCGGCGTTTCTAAGCGGAACACTGAAGCTTTCTTT. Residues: CASSPGVSKRNTEAFF.

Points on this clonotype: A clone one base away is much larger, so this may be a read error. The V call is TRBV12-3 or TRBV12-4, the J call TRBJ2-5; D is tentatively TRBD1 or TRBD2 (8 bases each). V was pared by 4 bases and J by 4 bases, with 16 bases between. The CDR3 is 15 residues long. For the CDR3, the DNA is TGTGCCAGCAGTTGGGGACAGGCGGGGGGAGAGACCCAGTACTTC. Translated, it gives CASSWGQAGGETQYF.

The DNA of the CDR3 is TGCAGTGCTAGAGTGTCTTATAGCAATCAGCCCCAGCATTTT. Translating it yields CSARVSYSNQPQHF. This chain links TRBV20-1 with TRBJ1-5; no reliable D call. The germline gives CDR1 DFQATT, CDR2 SNEGSKA (reference sequence). The V gene lost 1 base and the J gene lost 0 bases, with 7 bases spanning the gap. The CDR3 spans 14 residues.

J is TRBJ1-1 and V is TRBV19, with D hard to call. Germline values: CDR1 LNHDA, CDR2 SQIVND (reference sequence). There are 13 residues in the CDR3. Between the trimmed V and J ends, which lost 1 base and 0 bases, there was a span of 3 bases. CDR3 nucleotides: TGTGCCAGTAGTATAGCCCTGAACACTGAAGCTTTCTTT. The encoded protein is CASSIALNTEAFF.